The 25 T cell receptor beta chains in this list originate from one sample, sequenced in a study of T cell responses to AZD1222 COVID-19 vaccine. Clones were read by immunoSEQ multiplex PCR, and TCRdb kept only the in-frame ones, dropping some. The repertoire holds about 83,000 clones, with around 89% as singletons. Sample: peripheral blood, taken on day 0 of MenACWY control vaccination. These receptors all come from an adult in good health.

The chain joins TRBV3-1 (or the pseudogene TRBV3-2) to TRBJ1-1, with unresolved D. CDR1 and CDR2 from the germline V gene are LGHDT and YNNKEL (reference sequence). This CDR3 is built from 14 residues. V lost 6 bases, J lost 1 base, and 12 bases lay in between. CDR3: CASRISGKNTEAFF. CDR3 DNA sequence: TGTGCCAGCAGGATTTCCGGTAAGAACACTGAAGCTTTCTTT.

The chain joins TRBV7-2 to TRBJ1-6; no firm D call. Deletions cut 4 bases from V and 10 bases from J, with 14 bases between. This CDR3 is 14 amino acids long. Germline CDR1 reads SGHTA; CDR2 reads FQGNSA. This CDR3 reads CASSSQGRESPLHF. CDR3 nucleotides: TGTGCCAGCAGCTCACAAGGGAGAGAGTCACCCCTCCACTTT.

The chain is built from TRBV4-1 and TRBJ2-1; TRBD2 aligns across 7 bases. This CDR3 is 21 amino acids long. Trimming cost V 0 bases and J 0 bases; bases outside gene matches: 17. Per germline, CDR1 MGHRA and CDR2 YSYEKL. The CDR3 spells CASSQDTVRAESGTSYNEQFF. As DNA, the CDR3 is TGCGCCAGCAGCCAAGATACTGTCCGAGCAGAGAGCGGGACCTCCTACAATGAGCAGTTCTTC.

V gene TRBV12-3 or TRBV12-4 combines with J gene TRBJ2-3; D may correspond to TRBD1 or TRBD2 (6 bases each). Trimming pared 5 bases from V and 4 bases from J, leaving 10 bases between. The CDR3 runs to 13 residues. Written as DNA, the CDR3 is TGTGCCAGCAGTGGTAGGGGGGCAGATACGCAGTATTTT. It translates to CASSGRGADTQYF.

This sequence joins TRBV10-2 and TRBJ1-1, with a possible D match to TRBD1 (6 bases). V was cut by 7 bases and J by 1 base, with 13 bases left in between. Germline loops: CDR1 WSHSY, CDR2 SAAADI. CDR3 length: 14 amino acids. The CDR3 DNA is TGCGCCAGCATGGGAACGGGGGCGAACACTGAAGCTTTCTTT. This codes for CASMGTGANTEAFF.

The CDR3 sequence is CASRAQGSDQPQHF. The CDR3 coding sequence is TGTGCCAGCAGGGCCCAGGGGAGCGATCAGCCCCAGCATTTT. V gene TRBV7-2 combines with J gene TRBJ1-5; TRBD1 might be the D (6 bases). The ends were cut back, 6 bases at V and 5 bases at J, with 14 bases in the middle. Germline V CDR1 and CDR2: SGHTA, FQGNSA. CDR3 length equals 14 residues.

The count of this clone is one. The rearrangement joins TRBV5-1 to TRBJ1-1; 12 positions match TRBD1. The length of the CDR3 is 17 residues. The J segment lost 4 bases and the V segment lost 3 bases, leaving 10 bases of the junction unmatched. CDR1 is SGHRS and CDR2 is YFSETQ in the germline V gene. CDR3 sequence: CASSSGTGGREITEAFF. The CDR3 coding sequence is TGCGCCAGCAGCTCGGGGACAGGGGGCAGGGAAATCACTGAAGCTTTCTTT.

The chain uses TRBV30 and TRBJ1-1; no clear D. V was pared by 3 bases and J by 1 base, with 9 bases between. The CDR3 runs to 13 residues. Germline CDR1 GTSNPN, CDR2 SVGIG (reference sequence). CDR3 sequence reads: CAWRFSENTEAFF. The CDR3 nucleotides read TGTGCCTGGAGATTCAGTGAGAACACTGAAGCTTTCTTT.

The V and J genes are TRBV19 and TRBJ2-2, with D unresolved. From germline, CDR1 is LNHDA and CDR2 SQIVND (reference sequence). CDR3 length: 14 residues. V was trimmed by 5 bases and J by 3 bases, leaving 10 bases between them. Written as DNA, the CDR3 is TGTGCCAGTAGTCCCCAGGTGGACACCGGGGAGCTGTTTTTT. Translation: CASSPQVDTGELFF.

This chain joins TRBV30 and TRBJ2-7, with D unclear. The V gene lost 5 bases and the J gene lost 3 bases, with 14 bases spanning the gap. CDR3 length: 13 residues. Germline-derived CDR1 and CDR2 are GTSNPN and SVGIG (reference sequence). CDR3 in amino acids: CAWSLGPNYEQYF. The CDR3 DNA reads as TGTGCCTGGTCTTTGGGTCCTAACTACGAGCAGTACTTC.

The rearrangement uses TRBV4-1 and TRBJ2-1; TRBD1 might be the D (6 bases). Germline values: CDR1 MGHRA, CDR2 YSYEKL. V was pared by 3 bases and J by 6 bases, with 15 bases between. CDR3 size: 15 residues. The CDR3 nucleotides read TGCGCCAGCAGCCAGCTATGGGGGCCAACCAATGAGCAGTTCTTC. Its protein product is CASSQLWGPTNEQFF.

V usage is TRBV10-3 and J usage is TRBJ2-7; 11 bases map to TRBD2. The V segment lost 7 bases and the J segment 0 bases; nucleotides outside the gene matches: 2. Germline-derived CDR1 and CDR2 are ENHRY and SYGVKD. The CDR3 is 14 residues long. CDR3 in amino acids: CAITTSGSSYEQYF. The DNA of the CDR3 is TGTGCCATCACAACTAGCGGGAGCTCCTACGAGCAGTACTTC.

The CDR3 is CASSLVRERYEQYF. The CDR3 DNA is TGTGCCAGCAGCTTAGTGCGGGAGCGGTACGAGCAGTACTTC. V gene TRBV7-2 combines with J gene TRBJ2-7; 7 bases fit TRBD2. The CDR3 extends over 14 amino acids. CDR1 is SGHTA and CDR2 is FQGNSA in the germline V gene. V was clipped by 1 base and J by 4 bases; unmatched bases: 4.

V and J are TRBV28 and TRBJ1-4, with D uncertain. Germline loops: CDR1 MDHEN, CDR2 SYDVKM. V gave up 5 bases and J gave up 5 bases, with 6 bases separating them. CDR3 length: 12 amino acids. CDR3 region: CASSGPNEKLFF. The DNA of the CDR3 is TGTGCCAGCAGTGGGCCGAATGAAAAACTGTTTTTT.

The CDR3 coding sequence is TGTGCCAGCTCACCCGGACACGCGAACACTGAAGCTTTCTTT. It is translated as CASSPGHANTEAFF. V gene TRBV18 combines with J gene TRBJ1-1; possibly TRBD1 for D (5 bases). This CDR3 has 14 residues. Between the trimmed V and J ends, which lost 3 bases and 1 base, there was a span of 9 bases. Germline assignment: CDR1 KGHSH and CDR2 LQKENI.

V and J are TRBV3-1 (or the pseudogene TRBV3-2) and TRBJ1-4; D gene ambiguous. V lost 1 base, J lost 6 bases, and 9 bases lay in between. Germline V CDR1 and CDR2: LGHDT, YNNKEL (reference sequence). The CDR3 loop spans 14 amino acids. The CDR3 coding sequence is TGTGCCAGCAGCCAAGGGTTGGGCCATGAAAAACTGTTTTTT. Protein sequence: CASSQGLGHEKLFF.

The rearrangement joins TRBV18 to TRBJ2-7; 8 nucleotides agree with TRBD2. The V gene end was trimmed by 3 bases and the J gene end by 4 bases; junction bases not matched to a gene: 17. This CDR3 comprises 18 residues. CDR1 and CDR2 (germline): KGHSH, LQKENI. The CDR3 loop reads CASSPGASGPAEIYEQYF. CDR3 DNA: TGTGCCAGCTCACCCGGGGCTAGCGGGCCGGCGGAAATTTACGAGCAGTACTTC.

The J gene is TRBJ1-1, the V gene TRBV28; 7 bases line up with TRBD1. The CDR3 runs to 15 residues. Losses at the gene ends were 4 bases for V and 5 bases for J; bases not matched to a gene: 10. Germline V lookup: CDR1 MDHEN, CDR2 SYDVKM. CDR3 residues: CASSSPDDRATEAFF. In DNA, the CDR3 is TGTGCCAGCAGTTCTCCAGACGACAGGGCGACTGAAGCTTTCTTT.

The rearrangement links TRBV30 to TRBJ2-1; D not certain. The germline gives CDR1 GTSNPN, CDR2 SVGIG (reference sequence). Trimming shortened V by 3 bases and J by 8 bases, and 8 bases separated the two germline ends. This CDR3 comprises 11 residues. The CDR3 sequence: CAWRGWDEQFF. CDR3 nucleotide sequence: TGTGCCTGGAGGGGCTGGGATGAGCAGTTCTTC.

Here the CDR3 DNA reads TGTGCCAGCTCACAAGCGACAGGACAAGTCAACTATGGCTACACCTTC. Its protein is CASSQATGQVNYGYTF. The chain uses TRBV18 and TRBJ1-2, with D possibly TRBD1 on 6 matching bases. The CDR3 is 16 residues long. Germline V CDR1 and CDR2: KGHSH, LQKENI. V was trimmed by 4 bases and J by 2 bases, leaving 17 bases between them.

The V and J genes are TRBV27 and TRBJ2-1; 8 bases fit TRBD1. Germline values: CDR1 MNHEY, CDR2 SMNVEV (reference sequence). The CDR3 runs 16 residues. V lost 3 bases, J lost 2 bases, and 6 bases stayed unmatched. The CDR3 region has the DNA TGTGCCAGCAGTTTGCCTGGACAGGGCGCCTACAATGAGCAGTTCTTC. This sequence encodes CASSLPGQGAYNEQFF.

CDR3 sequence: CASSPPGGRDTGELFF. The DNA for the CDR3 is TGTGCCAGCAGCCCACCAGGGGGGAGGGACACCGGGGAGCTGTTTTTT. V is TRBV7-9 and J is TRBJ2-2; D may match TRBD1 or TRBD2 (7 bases each). Trimming removed 5 bases at V and 3 bases at J, with 16 bases between. The CDR3 consists of 16 residues. Germline V gene sequence: CDR1 SEHNR, CDR2 FQNEAQ (reference sequence).

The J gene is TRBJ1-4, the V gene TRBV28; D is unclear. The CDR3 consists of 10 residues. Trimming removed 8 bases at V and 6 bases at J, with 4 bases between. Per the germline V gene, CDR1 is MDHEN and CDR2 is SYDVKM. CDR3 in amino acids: CASGDEKLFF. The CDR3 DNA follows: TGTGCCAGCGGGGATGAAAAACTGTTTTTT.

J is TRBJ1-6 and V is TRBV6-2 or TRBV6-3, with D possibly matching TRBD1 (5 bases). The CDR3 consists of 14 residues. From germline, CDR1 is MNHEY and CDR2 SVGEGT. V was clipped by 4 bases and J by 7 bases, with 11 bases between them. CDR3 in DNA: TGTGCCAGCAGTTCTCCAGGGACCAATTCACCCCTCCACTTT. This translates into CASSSPGTNSPLHF.

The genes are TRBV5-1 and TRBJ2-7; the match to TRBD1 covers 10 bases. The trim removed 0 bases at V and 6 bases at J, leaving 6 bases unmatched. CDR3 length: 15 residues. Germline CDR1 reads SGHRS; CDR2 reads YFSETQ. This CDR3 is CASSLAGTGVGEQYF. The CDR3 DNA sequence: TGCGCCAGCAGCTTGGCCGGGACAGGGGTGGGCGAGCAGTACTTC.